This T cell receptor (beta chain) is from a study of cytomegalovirus exposure and HLA in healthy donors. About this clone itself: Antigen unknown.

As for the donors, each was a healthy bone marrow donor. Trimming pared 5 bases from V and 0 bases from J, leaving 11 bases between. There are 14 residues in the CDR3. Germline assignment: CDR1 LNHNV and CDR2 YYDKDF (reference sequence). Whole-study results and caveats: In an earlier analysis, about 87% or about 30%: the productive usage of most TCR beta V segments. Presence/absence analyses treated sequencing depth as roughly uniform across donors.

Use of 60 Vbeta and 13 Jbeta primers characterized the PCR. Method: immunoSEQ multiplex PCR; TCRdb's copy keeps in-frame clones and lacks some. The repertoire holds 150,000 to 250,000 clones, roughly 78% seen once, with over 1.5% in the top ten. The TCR originated in a girl between 10 and 17 years old in good health and CMV-seropositive. Sample: PBMCs. The V call is TRBV15, the J call TRBJ2-7; D may be TRBD2 (6 bases). CDR3 in DNA: TGTGCCACCAGCGGAGGCGGGGTCTCCTACGAGCAGTACTTC. It codes for CATSGGGVSYEQYF.